These T cell receptor beta chains were read from a single sample in a study of CD8 T cells in Susac syndrome. TCRdb processed the immunoSEQ multiplex PCR reads anew with MiXCR; each CDR3 protein has one entry. The table includes around 190,000 distinct CDR3 sequences, 85% to 95% detected once. Sequenced material: CD4+ T cells from PBMCs. The receptors were gathered from a human donor in good health. CDR3s include the opening cysteine and the closing phenylalanine or tryptophan. A D gene is named only where the DNA matches it firmly. The size entry is marked missing in some rows and otherwise reads once, few, many or a size class.

abundance,j_gene,v_gene,d_gene,CDR3aa,CDR3nt
-,TRBJ2-1,TRBV20-1,TRBD2,CSAARRREGPYNEQFF,TGCAGTGCGGCCCGACGGCGGGAGGGACCCTACAATGAGCAGTTCTTC
few,TRBJ2-7,TRBV29-1,-,CSVRRTASYEQYF,TGCAGCGTTCGCCGGACAGCTTCCTACGAGCAGTACTTC
-,TRBJ1-1,TRBV29-1,TRBD1,CSVQGQGPERYAEAFF,TGCAGCGTGCAGGGACAGGGGCCGGAAAGGTATGCTGAAGCTTTCTTT
-,TRBJ2-4,TRBV7-2,-,CASSLGGWDQVDIQYF,TGTGCCAGCAGCTTGGGGGGATGGGATCAGGTGGACATTCAGTACTTC
-,TRBJ2-3,TRBV7-2,TRBD2,CASSFSLAGGLTDTQYF,TGTGCCAGCAGCTTCAGCCTAGCGGGAGGACTCACAGATACGCAGTATTTT
once,TRBJ1-1,TRBV30,-,CAWSDPRQVATEAFF,TGTGCCTGGAGCGATCCCCGACAGGTCGCGACTGAAGCTTTCTTT
-,TRBJ2-1,TRBV7-8,-,CASSHDTYNEQFF,TGTGCCAGCAGCCATGACACATACAATGAGCAGTTCTTC
-,TRBJ2-7,TRBV4-2,TRBD1,CASSPDRVRNEQYF,TGTGCCAGCAGCCCCGACAGGGTGAGGAACGAGCAGTACTTC
-,TRBJ2-2,TRBV7-2,TRBD2,CASTPSSGMATGELFF,TGTGCCAGCACCCCCTCTAGCGGGATGGCCACCGGGGAGCTGTTTTTT
-,TRBJ2-3,TRBV20-1,-,CSASSYTQYF,TGCAGTGCTAGTTCTTATACGCAGTATTTT
-,TRBJ2-7,TRBV27,TRBD2,CASSMTSAIPYEQYF,TGTGCCAGCAGTATGACTAGCGCTATACCCTACGAGCAGTACTTC
-,TRBJ1-1,TRBV20-1,-,CSASGLGVFF,TGCAGTGCCTCGGGTCTTGGGGTTTTCTTT
-,TRBJ2-1,TRBV6-5,-,CASSYVFTSSYNEQFF,TGTGCCAGCAGTTACGTGTTCACAAGCTCCTACAATGAGCAGTTCTTC
-,TRBJ2-7,TRBV12-3/TRBV12-4,TRBD2,CASSLERGGLYEQYF,TGTGCCAGCAGTTTGGAGCGGGGAGGACTCTACGAGCAGTACTTC
-,TRBJ2-5,TRBV20-1,TRBD2,CSARDLGLAGKHQETQYF,TGCAGTGCTAGAGATCTTGGACTAGCGGGAAAACACCAAGAGACCCAGTACTTC
-,TRBJ2-5,TRBV12-5,-,CASGDTIQETQYF,TGTGCTAGTGGCGACACAATCCAAGAGACCCAGTACTTC
-,TRBJ2-7,TRBV20-1,-,CSARPTGRSSYEQYF,TGCAGTGCTAGACCCACGGGCAGGAGCTCCTACGAGCAGTACTTC
once,TRBJ2-1,TRBV24-1,-,CATSDFGAGTYEQFF,TGTGCCACCAGTGATTTTGGCGCAGGGACCTATGAGCAGTTCTTC
-,TRBJ1-5,TRBV10-2,-,CASTSMVNQPQHF,TGCGCCAGCACCAGCATGGTAAACCAGCCCCAGCATTTT
-,TRBJ2-1,TRBV29-1,-,CSVEVVSYNEQFF,TGCAGCGTTGAAGTGGTCTCCTACAATGAGCAGTTCTTC
-,TRBJ1-1,TRBV29-1,-,CSVVAPGEKAFF,TGCAGCGTTGTAGCCCCCGGGGAGAAAGCTTTCTTT
-,TRBJ2-5,TRBV24-1,-,CATSETRDRWYF,TGTGCCACCAGTGAAACCCGGGACCGTTGGTACTTC
-,TRBJ2-1,TRBV12-3/TRBV12-4,-,CASSPLAGEQFF,TGTGCCAGCAGCCCTCTCGCTGGTGAGCAGTTCTTC
once,TRBJ1-2,TRBV7-2,TRBD1,CASSVDREGYTF,TGTGCCAGCAGCGTAGACAGGGAGGGCTACACCTTC
-,TRBJ2-1,TRBV7-9,TRBD1,CASSFIQGVRHNEQFF,TGTGCCAGCAGCTTTATACAGGGGGTTCGTCACAATGAGCAGTTCTTC
-,TRBJ2-7,TRBV12-3/TRBV12-4,-,CASSLRETYSYEQYF,TGTGCCAGCAGTTTAAGGGAAACTTACTCCTACGAGCAGTACTTC
-,TRBJ2-7,TRBV9,-,CASSVAGAWYEQYF,TGTGCCAGCAGCGTAGCGGGAGCATGGTACGAGCAGTACTTC
-,TRBJ1-6,TRBV4-3,-,CASSQDPHRNSPLHF,TGCGCCAGCAGCCAAGACCCGCATAGGAATTCACCCCTCCACTTT
-,TRBJ2-1,TRBV29-1,-,CSSSKIQWNEQFF,TGCAGCAGCTCCAAAATACAGTGGAATGAGCAGTTCTTC
-,TRBJ2-7,TRBV7-6,TRBD2,CASSSQTSGSLQQYF,TGTGCCAGCAGCTCGCAGACTAGCGGATCTCTACAGCAGTACTTC
-,TRBJ1-2,TRBV5-1,TRBD1,CASSDQGDGYTF,TGCGCCAGCAGCGATCAGGGGGACGGCTACACCTTC
-,TRBJ2-7,TRBV7-2,-,CASSAPGLVPHF,TGTGCCAGCAGCGCACCGGGCCTAGTCCCGCACTTC
-,TRBJ1-2,TRBV30,-,CAWSVLGLVYGYTF,TGTGCCTGGAGTGTACTGGGGTTAGTTTATGGCTACACCTTC
-,TRBJ2-3,TRBV7-3,-,CASSPRATTDTQYF,TGTGCCAGCAGCCCCCGAGCAACCACAGATACGCAGTATTTT
-,TRBJ2-1,TRBV19,-,CASSTAVGPQFF,TGTGCCAGTAGTACGGCGGTGGGACCCCAGTTCTTC
-,TRBJ1-1,TRBV30,-,CACARDALNTEAFF,TGTGCCTGCGCTCGGGACGCGTTGAACACTGAAGCTTTCTTT
-,TRBJ2-5,TRBV29-1,-,CSVAPGSRETQYF,TGCAGCGTAGCTCCGGGATCCCGGGAGACCCAGTACTTC
-,TRBJ2-2,TRBV7-9,TRBD2,CGIILAEPNTGELFF,TGTGGAATCATTCTAGCGGAGCCCAACACCGGGGAGCTGTTTTTT
-,TRBJ2-1,TRBV20-1,TRBD1,CSARAYRGRPNNEQFF,TGCAGTGCTAGAGCGTACAGGGGCCGGCCCAACAATGAGCAGTTCTTC
once,TRBJ2-5,TRBV2,-,CASSGGTAYQETQYF,TGTGCCAGCAGCGGCGGGACCGCGTACCAAGAGACCCAGTACTTC
-,TRBJ2-1,TRBV20-1,-,CSAREVAEGVYEQFF,TGCAGTGCTAGAGAAGTAGCGGAAGGGGTGTATGAGCAGTTCTTC
-,TRBJ2-3,TRBV7-6,TRBD2,CASSIGASGPTDTQYF,TGTGCCAGCAGCATTGGGGCTAGCGGCCCCACAGATACGCAGTATTTT
-,TRBJ2-7,TRBV11-2,TRBD1,CASSSTGTDEQYF,TGTGCCAGCAGTAGTACCGGGACAGACGAGCAGTACTTC
-,TRBJ2-2,TRBV24-1,-,CATSDRMNTGELFF,TGTGCCACCAGTGATAGGATGAACACCGGGGAGCTGTTTTTT
-,TRBJ2-1,TRBV30,-,CAWRGWGNEQFF,TGTGCCTGGAGGGGATGGGGGAATGAGCAGTTCTTC
-,TRBJ2-5,TRBV28,-,CASSFSARSWEETQYF,TGTGCCAGCAGTTTCTCGGCTAGAAGCTGGGAAGAGACCCAGTACTTC
-,TRBJ1-2,TRBV30,-,CAWSPGVYGYTF,TGTGCCTGGAGTCCAGGGGTCTATGGCTACACCTTC
-,TRBJ1-1,TRBV27,-,CASSLGGGAEAFF,TGTGCCAGCAGTTTAGGTGGGGGCGCTGAAGCTTTCTTT
-,TRBJ2-7,TRBV20-1,TRBD2,CSATLAGGAKQYF,TGCAGTGCCACTCTAGCGGGAGGGGCCAAGCAGTACTTC
-,TRBJ2-6,TRBV29-1,-,CSVESTGTSGANVLTF,TGCAGCGTTGAATCAACAGGGACCTCTGGGGCCAACGTCCTGACTTTC
once,TRBJ2-5,TRBV20-1,-,CSAGTPYQETQYF,TGCAGTGCTGGGACTCCGTACCAAGAGACCCAGTACTTC
-,TRBJ1-1,TRBV6-5,-,CASSYSSTALNTEAFF,TGTGCCAGCAGTTACTCGAGTACAGCTTTGAACACTGAAGCTTTCTTT
-,TRBJ2-1,TRBV7-9,TRBD2,CASAGERGEQFF,TGTGCGTCGGCGGGGGAAAGAGGTGAGCAGTTCTTC
-,TRBJ2-1,TRBV29-1,-,CSVDEGYNEQFF,TGCAGCGTTGATGAAGGGTACAATGAGCAGTTCTTC
-,TRBJ2-3,TRBV6-6,-,CASNSGTDTQYF,TGTGCCAGCAATTCGGGCACAGATACGCAGTATTTT
-,TRBJ2-7,TRBV30,-,CAWTVSSYEQYF,TGTGCCTGGACAGTAAGCTCCTACGAGCAGTACTTC
-,TRBJ2-3,TRBV24-1,-,CATSDRDGRTDTQYF,TGTGCCACCAGTGACCGGGACGGACGCACAGATACGCAGTATTTT
-,TRBJ2-4,TRBV9,-,CASSDGPGNIQYF,TGTGCCAGCAGCGACGGGCCAGGGAACATTCAGTACTTC
-,TRBJ1-5,TRBV20-1,-,CSAGSGSNQPQHF,TGCAGTGCTGGTTCGGGTAGCAATCAGCCCCAGCATTTT
once,TRBJ1-4,TRBV20-1,-,CSAHDRLEEKLFF,TGCAGTGCTCACGATAGGCTTGAGGAAAAACTGTTTTTT